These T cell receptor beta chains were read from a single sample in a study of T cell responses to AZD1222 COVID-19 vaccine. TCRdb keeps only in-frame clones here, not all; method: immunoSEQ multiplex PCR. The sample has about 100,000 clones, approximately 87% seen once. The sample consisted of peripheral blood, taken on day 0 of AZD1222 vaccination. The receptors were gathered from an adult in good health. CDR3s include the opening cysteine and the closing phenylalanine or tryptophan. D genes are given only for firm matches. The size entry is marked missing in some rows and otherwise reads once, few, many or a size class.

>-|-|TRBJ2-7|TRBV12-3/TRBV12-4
CASRRGRSYEQYF
TGTGCCAGCCGCCGGGGCCGGTCCTACGAGCAGTACTTC
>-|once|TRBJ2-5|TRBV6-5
CASSLVGQETQYF
TGTGCCAGCAGTCTTGTGGGACAAGAGACCCAGTACTTC
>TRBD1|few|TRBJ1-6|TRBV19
CASSMNRGQNSPLHF
TGTGCCAGTAGTATGAACAGGGGGCAGAATTCACCCCTCCACTTT
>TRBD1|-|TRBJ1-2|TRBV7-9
CASSLARGQEQAYGYTF
TGTGCCAGCAGCTTAGCTCGGGGACAGGAGCAGGCATATGGCTACACCTTC
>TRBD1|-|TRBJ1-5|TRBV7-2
CASSSDTGGLGNQPQHF
TGTGCCAGCAGCTCAGATACAGGGGGGCTGGGCAATCAGCCCCAGCATTTT
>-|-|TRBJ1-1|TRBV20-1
CSARVDSEAFF
TGCAGTGCTAGAGTAGATTCTGAAGCTTTCTTT
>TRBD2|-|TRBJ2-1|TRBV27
CASSLKPLSLAGVEQFF
TGTGCCAGCAGTTTAAAACCCCTATCACTAGCGGGAGTTGAGCAGTTCTTC
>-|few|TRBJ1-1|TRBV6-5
CASSSDITEAFF
TGTGCCAGCAGTTCGGACATCACTGAAGCTTTCTTT
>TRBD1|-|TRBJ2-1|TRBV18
CASSGQDEQFF
TGTGCCAGCTCAGGACAGGATGAGCAGTTCTTC
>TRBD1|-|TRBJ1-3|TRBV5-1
CASSPGQGGNTIYF
TGCGCCAGCAGCCCCGGACAGGGGGGAAACACCATATATTTT
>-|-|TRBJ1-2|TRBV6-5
CASSYGSYGYTF
TGTGCCAGCAGTTACGGGAGCTATGGCTACACCTTC
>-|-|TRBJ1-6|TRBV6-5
CASSYYGGWNSPLHF
TGTGCCAGCAGTTACTATGGAGGGTGGAATTCACCCCTCCACTTT
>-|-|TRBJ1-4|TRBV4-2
CASSQDPAVVKGEEKLFF
TGTGCCAGCAGCCAAGACCCTGCCGTAGTGAAGGGTGAGGAAAAACTGTTTTTT
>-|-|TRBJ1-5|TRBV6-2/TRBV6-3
CASSYAIWPQHF
TGTGCCAGCAGTTACGCCATTTGGCCCCAGCATTTT
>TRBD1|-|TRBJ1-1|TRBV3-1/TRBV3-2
CASSQGQGVEAFF
TGTGCCAGCAGCCAAGGACAGGGGGTTGAAGCTTTCTTT
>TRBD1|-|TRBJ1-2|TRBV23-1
CASSPGGKALLEGYTF
TGCGCCAGCAGCCCAGGGGGGAAGGCCTTATTGGAGGGCTACACCTTC